This T cell receptor beta chain came from a study of a mutant IDH1 vaccine in newly diagnosed glioma. The CDR3 is made up of 14 amino acids. V was shortened by 1 base and J by 2 bases, with 8 bases between the two germline ends. In germline, CDR1 is LNHDA, CDR2 SQIVND (reference sequence). Data came from immunoSEQ multiplex PCR; TCRdb stores just in-frame clones and leaves some out. The sample lists over 80,000 clones, 80% to 90% seen once, with under 0.7% in the top ten. The time point is: baseline, week 1 (first vaccination visit). The sample's treatment: pre-vaccination baseline after standard-of-care therapy. Patients carried new grade 3 or 4 IDH1-mutant astrocytomas lacking nuclear ATRX.

The clonotype comes from a woman in her forties or fifties with glioma. This specimen was PBMCs, taken from a glioma patient treated with radiotherapy, temozolomide or both. This chain uses TRBV19 with TRBJ1-2; the D gene is possibly TRBD1 (5 bases). The chain's CDR3 is CASSIVGVNYGYTF. The CDR3 coding sequence is TGTGCCAGTAGTATAGTAGGGGTCAACTATGGCTACACCTTC.